This T cell receptor (beta chain) came from a study of long-term antiretroviral therapy in people with HIV (dated by TCRdb to between 2021 and 2023). Background for the entire study: The earliest samples were collected about a decade before the 2015 WHO recommendation for immediate ART, when ART was typically delayed until CD4 counts fell. A retrospective serial study tested whether changes in peripheral blood TRB repertoire composition and diversity were associated with ART initiation and durable HIV suppression. From some 27 adults with confirmed HIV infection, the cohort provided roughly 200 cryopreserved PBMC samples, gathered serially across a mean of about six years (range 1-12). Among the 25 to 35 participants with HIV, over nine were female. No cross-contamination during QIAcube processing was shown when test extractions of a monoclonal T-cell line were performed alongside a few dozen polyclonal samples.

Inclusion was restricted to participants for whom at least one PBMC sample before ART initiation and at least two post-ART samples were available. Every participant with HIV received treatment in the United States of America. Before DNA extraction, cryopreserved samples of about 0.95-11 million PBMC were thawed and washed. At the time of the earliest PBMC sample for each participant with HIV, ages ranged from about 23 to 60 years. PBMC samples from each participant spanned 1-4 timepoints before ART initiation and 2-8 timepoints after ART initiation, with a median of 7 samples. Serial HIV viral load, CD4+ T-cell count, ART history and demographic data were obtained for every participant. Using a Qiagen kit on a QIAcube, genomic DNA was extracted from unsorted PBMC, with samples processed in batches of 12. The immunoSEQ hsTCRB v3.0 assay was used at survey level resolution to sequence the TRB variable region. A depth of about 35,000-55,000 T-cell genomes per sample was targeted for TRB sequencing. TRB libraries were pooled and sequenced on an Illumina MiSeq using a v3 150-cycle kit. The source study handled its data this way. Analysis of repertoires was carried out in R inside a reproducible Nextflow workflow spanning QC, data transformation and analysis. LymphoSeq2, an R package for AIRR-Seq data exploration, was used to implement custom analyses. A handful of samples yielding fewer than 5000 total TRB sequences were excluded, leaving 188 analyzed HIV repertoires. Of the 188 retained HIV repertoires, about 60 were collected before and 120 to 130 after ART initiation. Repertoires were downsampled to 5000 TRB nucleotide sequences, with summary statistics averaged over 100 downsampling iterations. Only TRB sequences with CDR3 regions of at least seven amino acids were retained for analysis. Diversity was assessed using a clonality score derived from Shannon entropy and using the Gini coefficient. In the repertoire networks, any two of the top 5000 CDR3 amino acid sequences were connected whenever the two sequences differed by an edit distance of one. For TRB CDR3 amino acid sequences, GLIPH2 was used to predict antigen specificity groups and MHC restriction. CDR3 amino acid sequences were matched against VDJdb and McPAS-TCR to flag known CMV, EBV, HIV or tissue antigen associations. Pre-ART, post-ART and control groups were compared with Wilcoxon signed-rank tests and Holm-Bonferroni correction. The source is immuneACCESS, and TCRdb retained only in-frame sequences with V and J called. Part of the clones is not carried over; for the studies checked, unresolved V genes explain less than half of this, and the remainder is unexplained. V, J and clone size are taken as reported in that table, and D and trimming were inferred from the DNA itself. Within this sample are about 17,000 clones, with around nine tenths of them counted one time only. The top ten clonotypes cover 8% to 9% of the sample.

As regards this clone: Its antigen remains undetermined. No quality values exist for individual bases; no much larger clone is one base distant.

From its cysteine to its phenylalanine, the CDR3 spans 16 amino acids. The retained sequence is limited to the CDR3, 48 bases, with the frame set at the first base. The germline V gene (reference sequence) sets CDR1 to MNHNY and CDR2 to SVGAGI. V loses 7 bases at its end and J loses 0 bases; junction bases beyond the gene matches: 9. Broader findings and caveats from the paper: Inferences about post-ART repertoire changes were limited because no data were available on ART adherence, viral resistance or therapy changes. Because cell numbers in pre-ART samples were limited, unsorted PBMC were profiled instead of sorted CD4+ and CD8+ T cells. The samples span the years 2004 to 2017, and the ART regimens used may be less effective than current regimens. Owing to limited PBMC availability, only the TCR beta chain was sequenced, without alpha chain pairing. Starting ART was linked to a significant rise in TRB diversity, yet even with long-term ART the diversity remained significantly lower than in transplant donor controls. Expanded TRB clones identified before ART initiation dominated the repertoire across all time points, though the dominance fluctuated and decreased in many PLHIV after ART. Compared with controls, HIV repertoires had narrower CDR3 length ranges, and the network structure pointed to an antigen-experienced repertoire that shifted only slightly toward naive after ART.

The source was unsorted PBMCs, collected 0.3 years after starting antiretroviral therapy. The V and J segments used are TRBV6-6 and TRBJ1-5; 7 bases in the junction line up with TRBD1. The receptor was derived from a man between 60 and 70 years old with HIV. The nucleotides read TGTGCCAGCACCTGGGGGGACAGCGATAGCAATCAGCCCCAGCATTTT. This codes for CASTWGDSDSNQPQHF.